This T cell receptor (beta chain) derives from a study of response to subunit inactivated influenza vaccine. The study's findings and limits: It was the authors' suggestion that each seasonal influenza vaccination recruits few new T cells.

This clonotype has ten or more counts. Its antigen is currently unknown. TCRdb fed the RT-PCR reads into MiXCR, producing one record per CDR3 protein. The repertoire holds more than 400,000 distinct CDR3 sequences, 6% to 9% seen once, with around 14% in the top ten. The CDR3 covers 14 residues. The germline V gene has CDR1 SQVTM and CDR2 ANQGSEA. J lost 4 bases, V lost 4 bases, and 8 bases had no gene match. The V and J genes are TRBV29-1 and TRBJ2-3, with 7 positions matching TRBD2. The TCR originated in a man aged 50-75 years who received an inactivated influenza vaccine. The sample was PBMCs from blood, taken less than 30 months after vaccination. The DNA for the CDR3 is TGCAGCGTTGCCGGGACTAAGCGGGCAGATACGCAGTATTTT. Amino acid sequence: CSVAGTKRADTQYF.